This TCR beta chain was sequenced in a study of blood T cell repertoires in COVID-19 (dated by TCRdb to about 2020). Background on the whole study: The collaborator samples originated in the United States, Italy and Spain and spanned the acute and convalescent phases of COVID-19. The material from the prospective study consisted of cDNA or gDNA derived from T cells, B-cell-depleted T cells, or PBMCs. Subjects who had been exposed to COVID-19, were actively infected with it, or had recovered from it provided the deeply sampled blood TCRbeta repertoires that made up the dataset. The repertoires were released in a freely available public database meant as a resource for research on the immune response to SARS-CoV-2. Samples came from the ongoing ImmuneRACE study (first 160 participants) plus 1,254 subjects from 6 global collaborators. The sample metadata nearly always contained a de-identified subject ID, COVID-19 status, age in years and sex. HLA class I and class II types, where available, came from metadata supplied by the sample provider rather than from assay-based typing. General conclusions and limits of the study: The amount of clinical and demographic metadata varied by source and participant and was provided uncurated.

The germline V gene sets CDR1 to SGDLS and CDR2 to YYNGEE. V loses 3 bases of germline sequence and J loses 6 bases, and the interval between the two ends is 14 bases. Reading from cysteine to phenylalanine, the CDR3 counts 14 amino acids. Left in the record is the CDR3 DNA by itself, 42 bases read in frame from the first base. The immunoSEQ Assay, a bias-controlled multiplex PCR, was used to amplify TCRbeta CDR3 regions from genomic DNA. Per the authors' processing: The number of nucleated cells in each sample was estimated from the amplification of reference gene primers within the assay. To quantify the absolute abundance of each unique TCRbeta CDR3 rearrangement, sequence reads were collapsed and filtered. For each sample, productive Simpson clonality was calculated as the square root of Simpson's diversity index across productive rearrangements. TCRdb limited this immuneACCESS table to in-frame rearrangements with V and J called. A share of clones is missing; checked studies link under half to unresolved V genes, and the rest is unexplained. Clonal size and the V and J genes are those of that table, whereas D and trimming came from the DNA. In this sample the table shows 150,000 to 200,000 clones, roughly 84% of which occur a single time. The ten largest clones represent 14% of the sample.

In Seattle, one collaborating source enrolled patients while the infection was active and tracked those patients longitudinally over the course of disease. Collaborating institutions collected whole blood in K2EDTA tubes following their own protocols. For TCRbeta analysis, collaborator samples were shipped as frozen whole blood, as isolated PBMCs, or as DNA extracted from either sample type. Details on this clone: Its antigen target is currently unknown. The input lacks base qualities; no much larger clone sits a single base away.

The chain is made from TRBV9 and TRBJ2-3; perhaps TRBD2 is the D gene, with 6 bases matching. Sequencing used peripheral blood. The clonotype comes from a woman aged 70-85 years with COVID-19, enrolled during active disease. The CDR3 region reads CASSEYGGRDTQYF. The DNA is as follows: TGTGCCAGCAGCGAATACGGGGGTAGGGATACGCAGTATTTT.